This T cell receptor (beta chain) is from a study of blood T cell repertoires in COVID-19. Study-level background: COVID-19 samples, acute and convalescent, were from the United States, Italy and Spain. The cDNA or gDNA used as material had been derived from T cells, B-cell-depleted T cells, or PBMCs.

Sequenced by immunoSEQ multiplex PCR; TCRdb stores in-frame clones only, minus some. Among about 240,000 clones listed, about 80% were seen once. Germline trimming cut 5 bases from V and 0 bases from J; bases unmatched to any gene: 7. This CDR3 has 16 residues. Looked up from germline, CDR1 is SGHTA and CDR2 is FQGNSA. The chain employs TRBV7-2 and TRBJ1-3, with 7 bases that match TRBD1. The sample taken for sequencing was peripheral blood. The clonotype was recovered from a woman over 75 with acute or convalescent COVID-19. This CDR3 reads CASSPTTGNSGNTIYF. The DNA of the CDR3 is TGTGCCAGCAGCCCAACGACAGGGAACTCTGGAAACACCATATATTTT.